The 5 T cell receptor beta chains reported below all come from one sample, sequenced in a study of a mutant IDH1 vaccine in newly diagnosed glioma. Antigen specificity for these receptors is unknown. Indicated time point: week 35, safety follow-up. Each vaccine dose was 300 ug of mutant IDH1 20-mer peptide, with topical imiquimod. Profiled with immunoSEQ multiplex PCR; TCRdb holds only in-frame clones, not every one. The sample lists about 54,000 clones; around 85% were seen once. The sample consisted of PBMCs, taken from a glioma patient whose treatment included an IDH1 peptide vaccine. Source of these receptors: a man between 40 and 49 years old with glioma.

The J gene is TRBJ1-4, the V gene TRBV5-4, with no clear D. V lost 4 bases to trimming and J lost 8 bases, with 15 bases between them. CDR3 size: 14 residues. In germline, CDR1 is SGHNT, CDR2 YYREEE (reference sequence). The CDR3 here is CASSRPGVGEKLFF. CDR3 nucleotides: TGTGCCAGCAGCCGCCCCGGAGTAGGGGAAAAACTGTTTTTT.

This rearrangement joins TRBV4-1 to TRBJ1-2, with 8 bases that match TRBD1. This CDR3 spans 16 amino acids. Germline CDR1 MGHRA, CDR2 YSYEKL. The trim removed 4 bases at V and 0 bases at J, leaving 7 bases unmatched. CDR3 in amino acids: CASSRQDREANYGYTF. CDR3 sequence (DNA): TGCGCCAGCAGCCGACAGGACAGGGAGGCTAACTATGGCTACACCTTC.

The chain links TRBV4-1 to TRBJ2-3, with D possibly TRBD2 on 6 matching bases. The CDR3 contains 16 residues. The V and J ends lost 2 bases and 2 bases respectively, with 14 bases between them. CDR1 MGHRA and CDR2 YSYEKL come from the germline V gene. CDR3 sequence: CASSQPGGGSTDTQYF. CDR3 DNA sequence: TGCGCCAGCAGCCAACCGGGTGGGGGGTCCACAGATACGCAGTATTTT.

Only one count was recorded for this clone. This chain connects TRBV7-9 to TRBJ2-7; a weak D match, TRBD1 (6 bases). This CDR3 spans 18 amino acids. The V gene's germline CDR1 is SEHNR and CDR2 FQNEAQ (reference sequence). V was clipped by 10 bases and J by 0 bases, with 28 bases between them. DNA of the CDR3: TGTGCCACCAGGGGTCAGCTTAAACCCGGGACGGCCTCCTACGAGCAGTACTTC. Its protein product is CATRGQLKPGTASYEQYF.

This clone is a singleton in its sample. The rearrangement uses TRBV28 and TRBJ1-1; no definite D call. The CDR3 spans 15 residues. CDR1 is MDHEN and CDR2 is SYDVKM in the germline V gene. Between the trimmed V and J ends, which lost 2 bases and 0 bases, there was a span of 10 bases. The CDR3 reads CASSLKGRLNTEAFF. As DNA, the CDR3 is TGTGCCAGCAGTTTAAAAGGACGCCTGAACACTGAAGCTTTCTTT.